These 18 T cell receptor beta chains share one sample of origin, sequenced in a study of OX40 agonist ivuxolimab in advanced cancers. Measured with immunoSEQ multiplex PCR; TCRdb has only the in-frame clones, and not every one. The table lists 65,000 to 70,000 clones, about 82% of them singletons. The starting material was CD4+ or CD8+ T cells sorted from blood, obtained in a trial of the OX40 agonist ivuxolimab. Receptors originate from an adult with an advanced solid tumor such as melanoma, head and neck, liver or kidney cancer.

The rearrangement uses TRBV11-1 and TRBJ1-1; 8 nucleotides agree with TRBD1. This CDR3 contains 17 residues. V shed 6 bases and J 1 base; nucleotides not matched to a gene: 13. The germline V gene encodes CDR1 SGHAT and CDR2 FQDESV (reference sequence). In DNA, the CDR3 is TGTGCCAGCAGTCTTTATGGGCCAGGGGGCAGGAACACTGAAGCTTTCTTT. It encodes CASSLYGPGGRNTEAFF.

V gene TRBV19 combines with J gene TRBJ2-7, with TRBD2 matching over 11 bases. V was pared by 3 bases and J by 2 bases, with 3 bases of the junction left unmatched. From germline, CDR1 is LNHDA and CDR2 SQIVND (reference sequence). This CDR3 contains 15 residues. The CDR3 nucleotides read TGTGCCAGTAGTATTCTAGCGGGGGGAACCTACGAGCAGTACTTC. It codes for CASSILAGGTYEQYF. Based on the CDR3 plus reference TRBV19 and TRBJ2-7, the full variable domain is DGGITQSPKYLFRKEGQNVTLSCEQNLNHDAMYWYRQDPGQGLRLIYYSQIVNDFQKGDIAEGYSVSREKKESFPLTVTSAQKNPTAFYLCASSILAGGTYEQYFGPGTRLTVT.

This clone has just one count. V usage is TRBV6-1 and J usage is TRBJ1-2; TRBD1 agrees at 8 bases. The CDR3 totals 13 residues. Per the germline V gene, CDR1 is MNHNS and CDR2 is SASEGT. The V and J ends lost 1 base and 7 bases, in that order; junction bases with no gene match: 2. The CDR3 region is CASSEGTGGGYTF. DNA of the CDR3: TGTGCCAGCAGTGAAGGTACAGGGGGTGGCTACACCTTC.

The V gene is TRBV5-1, the J gene TRBJ1-6; no reliable D call. Per the germline V gene, CDR1 is SGHRS and CDR2 is YFSETQ. The CDR3 length is 17 residues. Trimming pared 1 base from V and 0 bases from J, leaving 11 bases between. CDR3 sequence: CASSLFGVSSYNSPLHF. CDR3 DNA: TGCGCCAGCAGCTTGTTCGGCGTTAGCTCCTATAATTCACCCCTCCACTTT.

The chain employs TRBV7-3 and TRBJ2-1, with D tentatively TRBD1 or TRBD2 (5 bases each). The V and J ends lost 4 bases and 6 bases respectively, with 16 bases between them. This CDR3 is built from 15 residues. CDR1 is SGHTA, CDR2 FQGTGA, per germline. The chain's CDR3 is CASSSTGGSRNEQFF. Written as DNA, the CDR3 is TGTGCCAGCAGCTCCACTGGGGGTTCACGCAATGAGCAGTTCTTC.

V usage is TRBV5-4 and J usage is TRBJ2-6; a possible D gene is TRBD2 (5 bases). Germline V gene lookup returns CDR1 SGHNT and CDR2 YYREEE (reference sequence). Deletions cut 3 bases from V and 4 bases from J, with 17 bases between. This CDR3 has 17 amino acids. The CDR3 nucleotides read TGTGCCAGCAGCTCCTCAACTCTAGCAGCCGGGGCCAACGTCCTGACTTTC. Its protein product is CASSSSTLAAGANVLTF.

The rearrangement joins TRBV2 to TRBJ2-2, with 8 bases identical to TRBD2. Germline CDR1 reads SNHLY; CDR2 reads FYNNEI. The CDR3 sequence is 15 residues long. V shed 5 bases and J 7 bases; nucleotides not matched to a gene: 9. CDR3 in amino acids: CASSSGTRSLGELFF. CDR3 DNA sequence: TGTGCCAGCAGTTCCGGGACTAGGAGTCTCGGGGAGCTGTTTTTT.

J is TRBJ2-2 and V is TRBV4-3, with 9 bases matching TRBD2. The ends lost 3 bases at V and 4 bases at J; junction bases unmatched: 9. There are 17 residues in the CDR3. The germline gives CDR1 LGHNA, CDR2 YSLEER. CDR3 bases: TGCGCCAGCAGCCAGAAGATAGCGGGAGATCCCACCGGGGAGCTGTTTTTT. Encoded protein: CASSQKIAGDPTGELFF.

The genes are TRBV7-9 and TRBJ2-1, with TRBD2 matching over 9 bases. The CDR3 consists of 15 residues. Germline V CDR1 and CDR2: SEHNR, FQNEAQ (reference sequence). J gave up 6 bases and V 1 base, and 4 bases lay outside the gene matches. CDR3 sequence: CASSLGGGALNEQFF. DNA for the CDR3: TGTGCCAGCAGCTTAGGCGGGGGGGCTCTCAATGAGCAGTTCTTC.

The rearrangement links TRBV5-6 to TRBJ1-4, with D tentatively TRBD1 (5 bases). The CDR3 sequence is 16 residues long. V was pared by 4 bases and J by 2 bases, with 15 bases between. Germline V gene lookup returns CDR1 SGHDT and CDR2 YYEEEE. This CDR3 reads CASSQANRGTNEKLFF. CDR3 bases: TGTGCCAGCAGCCAAGCCAACCGGGGGACTAATGAAAAACTGTTTTTT.

The chain uses TRBV27 and TRBJ2-3, with TRBD1 matching over 8 bases. This CDR3 contains 17 residues. CDR1 is MNHEY, CDR2 SMNVEV, per germline (reference sequence). V lost 3 bases and J lost 4; bases outside the gene matches: 12. CDR3 protein: CASSFYPPDRVPDTQYF. CDR3 nucleotide sequence: TGTGCCAGCAGTTTCTACCCGCCGGACAGGGTCCCAGATACGCAGTATTTT.

The chain joins TRBV29-1 to TRBJ2-2; tentatively, D is TRBD1 (6 bases). Trimming took off 4 bases at V and 4 bases at J, with 10 bases between the two ends. This CDR3 is 13 amino acids long. CDR1 and CDR2 (germline): SQVTM, ANQGSEA. CDR3 coding DNA: TGCAGCGTTGCAGGGGAACCCACCGGGGAGCTGTTTTTT. It is translated as CSVAGEPTGELFF.

V and J are TRBV7-2 and TRBJ2-7; weak D call: TRBD1 (6 bases). The CDR3 is 13 residues long. The germline V gene has CDR1 SGHTA and CDR2 FQGNSA. The ends were cut back, 1 base at V and 7 bases at J, with 11 bases in the middle. The CDR3 reads CASSLVQGQEQYF. Written as DNA, the CDR3 is TGTGCCAGCAGCTTAGTGCAGGGGCAAGAGCAGTACTTC.

The chain links TRBV7-2 to TRBJ2-3; D not resolved. CDR1 is SGHTA and CDR2 is FQGNSA in the germline V gene. V was clipped by 3 bases and J by 3 bases, with 10 bases between them. The CDR3 has 14 amino acids. CDR3 amino acids: CASSFGPGTDTQYF. The CDR3 region has the DNA TGTGCCAGCAGCTTCGGGCCTGGTACAGATACGCAGTATTTT.

V is TRBV6-1 and J is TRBJ2-1; D is ambiguous. The ends were cut back, 6 bases at V and 0 bases at J, with 9 bases in the middle. CDR3 length: 14 amino acids. Germline CDR1 and CDR2: MNHNS and SASEGT. The CDR3 region is CASRVRSSYNEQFF. The CDR3 bases are TGTGCCAGCAGGGTCAGGAGCTCCTACAATGAGCAGTTCTTC.

J is TRBJ2-5 and V is TRBV29-1; tentative D call: TRBD1 (7 bases). Trimming took off 4 bases at V and 5 bases at J, with 11 bases between the two ends. The CDR3 sequence is 12 residues long. Germline V gives CDR1 SQVTM, CDR2 ANQGSEA. The DNA for the CDR3 is TGCAGCGTTGGGGCAGGGGGGGAGACCCAGTACTTC. It is translated as CSVGAGGETQYF. The full variable domain, rest sourced from reference TRBV29-1 and TRBJ2-5, is SAVISQKPSRDICQRGTSLTIQCQVDSQVTMMFWYRQQPGQSLTLIATANQGSEATYESGFVIDKFPISRPNLTFSTLTVSNMSPEDSSIYLCSVGAGGETQYFGPGTRLLVL.

This clone was counted between two and nine times. Compared with germline, one end of the junction differs, possibly owing to a read error. This chain joins TRBV7-2 and TRBJ1-5; tentatively, D is TRBD1 (5 bases). This CDR3 is built from 14 residues. Germline CDR1 and CDR2: SGHTA and FQGNSA. The CDR3 nucleotides read TGTGCCAGCAGATTAGGGACTGATGATCAGCCCCAGCATTTT. Amino acid sequence: CASRLGTDDQPQHF.

The chain links TRBV19 to TRBJ2-7, with a tentative D call TRBD2 (6 bases). Looked up from germline, CDR1 is LNHDA and CDR2 is SQIVND (reference sequence). Between the trimmed V and J ends, which lost 1 base and 3 bases, there was a span of 16 bases. The CDR3 contains 16 residues. The CDR3 DNA follows: TGTGCCAGTAGTATAGTTCTCTTCGGGGGTTTCTACGAGCAGTACTTC. Its protein is CASSIVLFGGFYEQYF.